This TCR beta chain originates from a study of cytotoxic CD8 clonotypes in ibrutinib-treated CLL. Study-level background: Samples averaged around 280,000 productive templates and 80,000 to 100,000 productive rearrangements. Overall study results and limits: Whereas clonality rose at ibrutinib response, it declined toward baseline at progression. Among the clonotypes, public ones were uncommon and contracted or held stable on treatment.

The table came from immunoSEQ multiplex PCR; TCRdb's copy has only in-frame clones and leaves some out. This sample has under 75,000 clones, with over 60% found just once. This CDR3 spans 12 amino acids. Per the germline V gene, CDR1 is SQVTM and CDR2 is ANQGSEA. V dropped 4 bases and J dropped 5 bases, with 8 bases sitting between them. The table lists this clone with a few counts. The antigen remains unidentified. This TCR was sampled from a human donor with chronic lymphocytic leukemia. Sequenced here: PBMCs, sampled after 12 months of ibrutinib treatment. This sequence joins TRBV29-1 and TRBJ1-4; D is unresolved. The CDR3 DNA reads TGCAGCGTTGGGGGTGGAAATGAAAAACTGTTTTTT. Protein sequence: CSVGGGNEKLFF.